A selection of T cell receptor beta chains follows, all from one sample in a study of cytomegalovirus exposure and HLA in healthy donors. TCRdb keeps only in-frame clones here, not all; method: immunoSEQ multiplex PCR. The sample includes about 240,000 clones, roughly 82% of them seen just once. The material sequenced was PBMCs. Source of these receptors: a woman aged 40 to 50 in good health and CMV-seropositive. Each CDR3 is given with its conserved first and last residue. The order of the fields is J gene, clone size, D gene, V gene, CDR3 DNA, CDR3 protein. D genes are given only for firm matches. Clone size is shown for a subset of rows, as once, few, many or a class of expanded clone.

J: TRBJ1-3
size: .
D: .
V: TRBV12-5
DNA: TGTGCTAGTGGTTTGGGAGAGACACCCGGAAACACCATATATTTT
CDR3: CASGLGETPGNTIYF

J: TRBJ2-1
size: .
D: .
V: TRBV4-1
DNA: TGCGCCAGCAGCCAAGATCAGGGGCTGTTCTTC
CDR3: CASSQDQGLFF

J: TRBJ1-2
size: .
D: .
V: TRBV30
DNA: TGTGCCTGGAGCGGAGCCGGGACTAACTATGGCTACACCTTC
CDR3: CAWSGAGTNYGYTF

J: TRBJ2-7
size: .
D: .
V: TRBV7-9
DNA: TGTGCCAGCAGCTTTGGGGACTTAAGCTCCTACGAGCAGTACTTC
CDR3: CASSFGDLSSYEQYF

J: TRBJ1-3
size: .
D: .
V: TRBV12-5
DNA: TGTGCTAGTGGTCCCTCCGGAGGCTCCAACTCTGGAAACACCATATATTTT
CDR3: CASGPSGGSNSGNTIYF

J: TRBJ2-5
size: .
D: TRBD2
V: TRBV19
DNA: TGTGCCAGTAGTCCGGGAGTAATGGGACTAGAAGAGACCCAGTACTTC
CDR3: CASSPGVMGLEETQYF

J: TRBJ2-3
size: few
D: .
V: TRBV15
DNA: TGTGCCACCAGCAGAGAGGACCTAGCGTGGCAGTATTTT
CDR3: CATSREDLAWQYF

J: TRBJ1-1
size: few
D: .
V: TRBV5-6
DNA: TGTGCCAGCAGCCCGGACACTGGAGCGCTGAACACTGAAGCTTTCTTT
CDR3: CASSPDTGALNTEAFF

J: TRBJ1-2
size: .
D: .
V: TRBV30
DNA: TGTGCCTGGGAAGGTACAGGGTACGGCTACACCTTC
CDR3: CAWEGTGYGYTF

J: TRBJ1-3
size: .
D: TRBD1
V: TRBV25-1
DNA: TGTGCCAGCAGTGAGTCAGGGGGAGCGGAAAACACCATATATTTT
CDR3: CASSESGGAENTIYF

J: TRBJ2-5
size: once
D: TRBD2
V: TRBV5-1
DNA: TGCGCCAGCAGCTTGGCCGGACTAGCAGAGACCCAGTACTTC
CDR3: CASSLAGLAETQYF

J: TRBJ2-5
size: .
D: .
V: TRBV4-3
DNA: TGCGCCAGCAGCCAAGGTCTTGGCTTTCAGGGTCTCCAAGAGACCCAGTACTTC
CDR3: CASSQGLGFQGLQETQYF

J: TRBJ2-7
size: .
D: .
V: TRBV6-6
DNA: TGTGCCAGCAGTCAGGTCGACAGCCTCTCCTACGAGCAGTACTTC
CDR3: CASSQVDSLSYEQYF

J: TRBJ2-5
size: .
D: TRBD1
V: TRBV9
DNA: TGTGCCAGCAGCGTACGAGGTGACAGGGTAGGAGAGACCCAGTACTTC
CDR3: CASSVRGDRVGETQYF

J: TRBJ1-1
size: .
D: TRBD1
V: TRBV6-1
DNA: TGTGCCATCAGTGACCTAGGCGGGACAGCGTTTAACACTGAAGCTTTCTTT
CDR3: CAISDLGGTAFNTEAFF

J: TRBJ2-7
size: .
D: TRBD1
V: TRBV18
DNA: TGTGCCAGCTCCCCCAGTGATGCAGGGGGTGGCTACGAGCAGTACTTC
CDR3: CASSPSDAGGGYEQYF

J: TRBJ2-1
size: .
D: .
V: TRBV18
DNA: TGTGCCAGCTCCCTCGGTGTTGAGCAGTTCTTC
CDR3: CASSLGVEQFF

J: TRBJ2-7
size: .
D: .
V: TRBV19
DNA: TGTGCCAGTAGTGTTCCGGGACGGGGGAAAGACTACGAGCAGTACTTC
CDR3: CASSVPGRGKDYEQYF

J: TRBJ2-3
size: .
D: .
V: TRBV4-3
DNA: TGCGCCAGCAGCCAAGGGCTGATAAACACAGATACGCAGTATTTT
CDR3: CASSQGLINTDTQYF

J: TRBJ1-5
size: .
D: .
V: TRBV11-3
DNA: TGTGCCAGCAGCGGTTCAGGGGATCAGCCCCAGCATTTT
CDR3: CASSGSGDQPQHF

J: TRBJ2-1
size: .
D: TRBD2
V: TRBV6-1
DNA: TGTGCCAGCAGTGCGGCTAGCGGGAGGCTGCTACGGAATGAGCAGTTCTTC
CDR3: CASSAASGRLLRNEQFF

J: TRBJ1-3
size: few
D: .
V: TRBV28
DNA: TGTGCCAGCAGTCTACCTACAGGGTTTGGAAACACCATATATTTT
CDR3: CASSLPTGFGNTIYF

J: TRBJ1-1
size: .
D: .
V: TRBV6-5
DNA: TGTGCCAGCAGGGACAGATCTGGAAACACTGAAGCTTTCTTT
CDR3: CASRDRSGNTEAFF

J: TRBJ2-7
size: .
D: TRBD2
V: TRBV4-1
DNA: TGCGCCAGCAGCCATGGGACTAGCGGGAGCTCCTACGAGCAGTACTTC
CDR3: CASSHGTSGSSYEQYF

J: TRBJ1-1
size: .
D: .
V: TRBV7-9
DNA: TGTGCCAGCAGCCTCCCAGGGAGGGACACTGAAGCTTTCTTT
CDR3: CASSLPGRDTEAFF

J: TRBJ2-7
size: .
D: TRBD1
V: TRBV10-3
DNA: TGTGCCTCAACCGACAGGGTAGGTTCCGAGCAGTACTTC
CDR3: CASTDRVGSEQYF

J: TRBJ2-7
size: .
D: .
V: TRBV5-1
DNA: TGCGCCAGCAGCCGGGACTCCGACTACGAGCAGTACTTC
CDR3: CASSRDSDYEQYF

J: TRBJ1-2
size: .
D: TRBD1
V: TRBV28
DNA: TGTGCCAGCAGTGACAGGGGATATGGCTACACCTTC
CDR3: CASSDRGYGYTF

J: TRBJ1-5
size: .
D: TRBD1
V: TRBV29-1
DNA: TGCAGCGTTCAGACAGGGAATATAAATCAGCCCCAGCATTTT
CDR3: CSVQTGNINQPQHF

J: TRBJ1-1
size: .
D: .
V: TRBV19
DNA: TGTGCCAGTAGTAAGGGGGAGCGCCAGAGTGAAGCTTTCTTT
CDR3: CASSKGERQSEAFF

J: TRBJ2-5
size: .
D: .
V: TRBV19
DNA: TGTGCCAGTAGGGGACTCGGCCGGGAGACCCAGTACTTC
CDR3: CASRGLGRETQYF

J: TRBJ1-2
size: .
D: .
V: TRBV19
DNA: TGTGCCAGTAGGACCGGGAGGTCTGGAGCCGGCTACACCTTC
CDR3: CASRTGRSGAGYTF

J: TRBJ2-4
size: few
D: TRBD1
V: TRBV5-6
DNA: TGTGCCAGCAGCGCCGGGACAGGGGGCGCCAAAAACATTCAGTACTTC
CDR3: CASSAGTGGAKNIQYF

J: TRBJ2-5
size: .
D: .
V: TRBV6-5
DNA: TGTGCCAGCAGGGCTGATCAAGAGACCCAGTACTTC
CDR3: CASRADQETQYF

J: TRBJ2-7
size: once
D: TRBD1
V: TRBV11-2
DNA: TGTGCCAGCAGCTGGGGACAGGGTGGCTACGAGCAGTACTTC
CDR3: CASSWGQGGYEQYF

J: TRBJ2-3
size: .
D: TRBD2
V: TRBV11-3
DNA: TGTGCCAGCAGCTTAGCGCACGGACTAGCGGAAAGCACAGATACGCAGTATTTT
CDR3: CASSLAHGLAESTDTQYF

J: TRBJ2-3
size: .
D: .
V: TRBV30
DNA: TGTGCCTGGAGGCGAGTCCGGGACTCTGGTACGCAGTATTTT
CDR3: CAWRRVRDSGTQYF

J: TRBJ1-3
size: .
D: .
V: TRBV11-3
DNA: TGTGCCAGCAGCTTAGTCGGGACAACTGGAAACACCATATATTTT
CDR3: CASSLVGTTGNTIYF

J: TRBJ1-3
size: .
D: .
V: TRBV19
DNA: TGTGCCAGTAGTATGGACACTGGAAACACCATATATTTT
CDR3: CASSMDTGNTIYF

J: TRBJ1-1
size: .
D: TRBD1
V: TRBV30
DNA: TGTGCCTGGAGTGTCGGGGACAGACACGAAGCTTTCTTT
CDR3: CAWSVGDRHEAFF

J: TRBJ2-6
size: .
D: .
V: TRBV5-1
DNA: TGCGCCAGCAGCTTTCTAGCGACTGGGGCCAACGTCCTGACTTTC
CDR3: CASSFLATGANVLTF

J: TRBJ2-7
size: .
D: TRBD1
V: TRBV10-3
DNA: TGTGCCATCAGCCTGACAGGGAGCTCCTACGAGCAGTACTTC
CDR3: CAISLTGSSYEQYF

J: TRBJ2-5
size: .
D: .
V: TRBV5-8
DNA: TGTGCCAGCAGCTTTAGAACCCAGTACTTC
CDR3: CASSFRTQYF

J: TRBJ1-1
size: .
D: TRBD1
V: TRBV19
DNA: TGTGCCAGTAGCGACAGGGGACCAGGTCGGAACACTGAAGCTTTCTTT
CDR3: CASSDRGPGRNTEAFF

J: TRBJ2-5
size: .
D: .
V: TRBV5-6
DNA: TGTGCCAGCAGCCGGGGGGAGACCCAGTACTTC
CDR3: CASSRGETQYF

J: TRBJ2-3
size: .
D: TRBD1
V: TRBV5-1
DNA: TGCGCCAGCAGCATACAGGGGGCGAGCACAGATACGCAGTATTTT
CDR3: CASSIQGASTDTQYF

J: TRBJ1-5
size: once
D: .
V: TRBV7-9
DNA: TGTTCCAGCGCGGGTAGCAATCAGCCCCAGCATTTT
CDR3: CSSAGSNQPQHF

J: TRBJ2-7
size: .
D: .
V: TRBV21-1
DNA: TGTGCCAGCAGCAAATATTGGCAGGGGGCAGCCGAGCAGTACTTC
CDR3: CASSKYWQGAAEQYF

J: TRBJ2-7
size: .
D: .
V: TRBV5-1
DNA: TGCGCCAGCAGCTCTAACTACGAGCAGTACTTC
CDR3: CASSSNYEQYF

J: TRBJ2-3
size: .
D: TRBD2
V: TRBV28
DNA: TGTGCCAGCATCTTGGGGGGGTCGTTGAGCGGGAGCACAGATACGCAGTATTTT
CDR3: CASILGGSLSGSTDTQYF

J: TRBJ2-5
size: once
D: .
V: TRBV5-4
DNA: TGTGCCAGCAGCTTGGCCTCGGGGATGGAGACCCAGTACTTC
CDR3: CASSLASGMETQYF